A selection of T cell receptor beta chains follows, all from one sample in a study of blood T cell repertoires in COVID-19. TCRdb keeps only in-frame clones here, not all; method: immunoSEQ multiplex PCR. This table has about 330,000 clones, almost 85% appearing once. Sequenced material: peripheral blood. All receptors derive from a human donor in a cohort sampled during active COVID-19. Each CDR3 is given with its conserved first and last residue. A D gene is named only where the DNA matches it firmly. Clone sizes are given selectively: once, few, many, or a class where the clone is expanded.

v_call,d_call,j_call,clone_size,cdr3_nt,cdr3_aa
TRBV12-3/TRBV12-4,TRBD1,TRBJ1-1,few,TGTGCCAGCAGCCCCCCCGACAGGGGAGCTTTCTTT,CASSPPDRGAFF
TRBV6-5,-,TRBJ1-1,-,TGTGCCACCGAGGTACACCTGAACACTGAAGCTTTCTTT,CATEVHLNTEAFF
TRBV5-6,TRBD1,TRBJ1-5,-,TGTGCCAGCAGCTATACAGGGGGGTGGGTGTTAAGCAATCAGCCCCAGCATTTT,CASSYTGGWVLSNQPQHF
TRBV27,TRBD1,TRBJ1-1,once,TGTGCCAGCAGTTTACGGGGCGGACAGGTTTTTATGAACACTGAAGCTTTCTTT,CASSLRGGQVFMNTEAFF
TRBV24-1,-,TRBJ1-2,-,TGTGCCACCAGTGACCCCCCGGGGTCGAGCAACTATGGCTACACCTTC,CATSDPPGSSNYGYTF
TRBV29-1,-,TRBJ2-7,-,TGCAGCGTTGGGGACATTTACTCCTACGAGCAGTACTTC,CSVGDIYSYEQYF
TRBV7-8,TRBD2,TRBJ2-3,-,TGTGCCAGCAGCTTTAGCGGGGGGCACTTAGCAGATACGCAGTATTTT,CASSFSGGHLADTQYF
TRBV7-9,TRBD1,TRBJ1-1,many,TGTGCCAGCAGCTTAGGGGGACAGGGAACTTCTGAAGCTTTCTTT,CASSLGGQGTSEAFF
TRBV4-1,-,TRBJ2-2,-,TGCGCCAGCAGCCAAGTTTGGCAGACTTACACCGGGGAGCTGTTTTTT,CASSQVWQTYTGELFF
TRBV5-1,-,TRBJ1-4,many,TGCGCCAGCAGCTTGAGGGGTCCCCCGCAGGGGAATGAAAAACTGTTTTTT,CASSLRGPPQGNEKLFF
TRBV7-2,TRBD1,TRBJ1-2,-,TGTGCCAGCACCGACAGGGTCCATGGCTACACCTTC,CASTDRVHGYTF
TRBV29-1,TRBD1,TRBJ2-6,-,TGCAGCGCTCGGGGACAGGGGGCTGAAGGGGCCAACGTCCTGACTTTC,CSARGQGAEGANVLTF
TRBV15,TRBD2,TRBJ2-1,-,TGTGCCGCGGGGGGTGACAATGAGCAGTTCTTC,CAAGGDNEQFF
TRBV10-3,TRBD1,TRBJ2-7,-,TGTGCCATCAGAAAGAAAGCCGGGACAGGGGGCTACGAGCAGTACTTC,CAIRKKAGTGGYEQYF
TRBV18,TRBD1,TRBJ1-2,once,TGTGCCAGCTCACCAGGACAGGGGCAGCTTGTCACCTTC,CASSPGQGQLVTF